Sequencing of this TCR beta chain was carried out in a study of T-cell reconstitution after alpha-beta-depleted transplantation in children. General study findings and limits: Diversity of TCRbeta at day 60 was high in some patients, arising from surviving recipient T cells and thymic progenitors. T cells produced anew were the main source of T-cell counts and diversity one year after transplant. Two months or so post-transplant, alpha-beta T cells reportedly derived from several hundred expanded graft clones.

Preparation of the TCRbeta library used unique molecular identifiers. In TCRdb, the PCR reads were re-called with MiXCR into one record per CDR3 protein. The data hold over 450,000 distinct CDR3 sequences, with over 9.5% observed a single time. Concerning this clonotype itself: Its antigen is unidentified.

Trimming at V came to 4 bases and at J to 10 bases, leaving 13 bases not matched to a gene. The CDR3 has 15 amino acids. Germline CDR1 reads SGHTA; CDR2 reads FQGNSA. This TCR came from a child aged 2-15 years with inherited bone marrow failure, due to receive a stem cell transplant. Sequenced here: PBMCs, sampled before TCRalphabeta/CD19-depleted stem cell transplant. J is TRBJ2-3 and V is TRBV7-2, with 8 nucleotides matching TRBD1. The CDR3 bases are TGTGCCAGCAGCTATCCGACAGGGGCCCCGATGGCGCAGTATTTT. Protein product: CASSYPTGAPMAQYF.